A single sample gave rise to the 30 T cell receptor beta chains below, sequenced in a study of T-cell reconstitution after alpha-beta-depleted transplantation in children. The authors prepared the TCRbeta library with unique molecular identifiers. TCRdb used MiXCR to reprocess the PCR reads, holding one entry per CDR3 protein. The data hold fewer than 700,000 distinct CDR3 sequences, with around 13% observed a single time. The source material was PBMCs, mostly from graft donor cells, sampled 360 days after TCRalphabeta/CD19-depleted stem cell transplant. These receptors all stem from a male patient aged 10 to 17 who had a stem cell transplant for acute myeloid leukemia, so the T cells may come from the graft donor.

This clonotype was seen a few times. The chain has TRBV28 and TRBJ2-1, with 7 positions matching TRBD2. Germline V gives CDR1 MDHEN, CDR2 SYDVKM. The CDR3 loop spans 18 amino acids. V dropped 3 bases and J dropped 4; count of bases not matched to a gene: 15. CDR3 amino acids: CASSFWQGGVSGYNEQFF. The CDR3 DNA is TGTGCCAGCAGTTTTTGGCAGGGAGGGGTATCGGGATACAATGAGCAGTTCTTC. Variable domain in full (rest from reference TRBV28 and TRBJ2-1): DVKVTQSSRYLVKRTGEKVFLECVQDMDHENMFWYRQDPGLGLRLIYFSYDVKMKEKGDIPEGYSVSREKKERFSLILESASTNQTSMYLCASSFWQGGVSGYNEQFFGPGTRLTVL.

At least ten counts were recorded for this clonotype. The chain couples TRBV20-1 to TRBJ2-7; TRBD2 might be the D (5 bases). The V and J ends lost 3 bases and 1 base respectively, with 22 bases between them. Germline values: CDR1 DFQATT, CDR2 SNEGSKA (reference sequence). The CDR3 is 17 residues long. Here the CDR3 DNA reads TGCAGTGCTAGTCCCCCTCCCCGGGATCTACTTTCCTACGAGCAGTACTTC. It codes for CSASPPPRDLLSYEQYF.

The V and J genes are TRBV4-2 and TRBJ1-1, with 8 bases identical to TRBD1. With 3 bases clipped from V and 4 bases from J, the junction kept 7 bases outside the gene matches. Germline lookup yields CDR1 LGHNA and CDR2 YNFKEQ. The CDR3 sequence is 15 residues long. The CDR3 here is CASSQSGQGITEAFF. CDR3 coding DNA: TGTGCCAGCAGCCAGTCCGGACAGGGCATCACTGAAGCTTTCTTT.

The V gene is TRBV7-2, the J gene TRBJ2-1; D is unclear. Germline V gene lookup returns CDR1 SGHTA and CDR2 FQGNSA. The germline V and J ends were trimmed by 1 base and 15 bases, with 19 bases remaining between them. This CDR3 region has 14 residues. CDR3 bases: TGTGCCAGCAGCTTAGGAGGCCAAAGTCTGAAGGCGTTCTTC. This codes for CASSLGGQSLKAFF.

This clonotype has a count of ten or more. This chain joins TRBV12-3 or TRBV12-4 and TRBJ1-6; D unclear. V was pared by 3 bases and J by 7 bases, with 13 bases between. The length of the CDR3 is 15 residues. This CDR3 is CASSLVGQTNSPLHF. Written as DNA, the CDR3 is TGTGCCAGCAGTTTGGTTGGCCAGACAAATTCACCCCTCCACTTT.

This clonotype was seen repeatedly, ten times or more. The chain is built from TRBV20-1 and TRBJ2-7, with a possible D match to TRBD1 (5 bases). Germline loops: CDR1 DFQATT, CDR2 SNEGSKA (reference sequence). The length of the CDR3 is 14 residues. The ends were cut back, 0 bases at V and 7 bases at J, with 16 bases in the middle. Here the CDR3 DNA reads TGCAGTGCTAGAGAAAGCCAGGGTGTTCGGGAGCAGTACTTC. It is translated as CSARESQGVREQYF.

This clonotype was counted only a few times. The rearrangement uses TRBV28 and TRBJ2-7; the match to TRBD2 covers 12 bases. The CDR3 runs to 18 residues. Trimming at V came to 4 bases and at J to 4 bases, leaving 14 bases not matched to a gene. Germline loops: CDR1 MDHEN, CDR2 SYDVKM. The CDR3 bases are TGTGCCAGCAGTTCGGTTAGACTAGCGGGAGAGGGGGGGTACGAGCAGTACTTC. It yields the protein CASSSVRLAGEGGYEQYF.

The V call is TRBV6-2 or TRBV6-3, the J call TRBJ2-1; 10 positions match TRBD2. Germline V gene sequence: CDR1 MNHEY, CDR2 SVGEGT. CDR3 size: 15 residues. V was clipped by 2 bases and J by 7 bases; unmatched bases: 5. The CDR3 DNA reads TGTGCCAGCAGTTACGTAGCGGGAGGTAGGAATGAGCAGTTCTTC. Amino acids: CASSYVAGGRNEQFF.

Many counts were recorded for this clonotype. The rearrangement joins TRBV13 to TRBJ2-7; TRBD1 is a possible D gene (6 bases). The length of the CDR3 is 13 residues. V lost 5 bases to trimming and J lost 4 bases, with 12 bases between them. Germline V gene sequence: CDR1 PRHDT, CDR2 FYEKMQ (reference sequence). This CDR3 reads CASSPGQMYEQYF. The CDR3 region has the DNA TGTGCCAGCAGCCCCGGACAGATGTACGAGCAGTACTTC.

This clonotype was seen at least ten times. The chain joins TRBV20-1 to TRBJ2-7; tentatively, D is TRBD1 or TRBD2 (5 bases each). With 4 bases removed from V and 2 bases from J, the gap between germline ends came to 18 bases. Germline values: CDR1 DFQATT, CDR2 SNEGSKA (reference sequence). The CDR3 sequence is 15 residues long. The CDR3 DNA is TGCAGTGCTATGAGCCCGGGACCCCTTACCTACGAGCAGTACTTC. Translation: CSAMSPGPLTYEQYF.

This clonotype was observed a few times. The rearrangement uses TRBV5-1 and TRBJ2-1; D is undetermined. Germline-derived CDR1 and CDR2 are SGHRS and YFSETQ. V shed 4 bases and J shed 10 bases, with 12 bases lying between them. The CDR3 is made up of 12 amino acids. The chain's CDR3 is CASSSRLEEQFF. The CDR3 DNA is TGCGCCAGCAGCAGCAGATTAGAGGAGCAGTTCTTC.

This clonotype was observed many times. V usage is TRBV6-2 or TRBV6-3 and J usage is TRBJ2-1; perhaps TRBD1 as D (5 bases). The germline V gene encodes CDR1 MNHEY and CDR2 SVGEGT. V was pared by 2 bases and J by 7 bases, with 15 bases between. This CDR3 has 15 residues. The CDR3 sequence is CASSYPETVINEQFF. Written as DNA, the CDR3 is TGTGCCAGCAGTTACCCCGAGACAGTCATTAATGAGCAGTTCTTC.

The rearrangement links TRBV7-2 to TRBJ1-1; D remains ambiguous. The germline gives CDR1 SGHTA, CDR2 FQGNSA. The V end lost 5 bases, the J end lost 4 bases, and 14 bases lay between the germline ends. The CDR3 totals 14 residues. The CDR3 DNA follows: TGTGCCAGCAGCGACCAAGGGCCTACCACTGAAGCTTTCTTT. It specifies CASSDQGPTTEAFF.

The V gene is TRBV24-1, the J gene TRBJ2-5, with TRBD1 identical over 12 bases. The CDR3 covers 17 residues. Germline V gives CDR1 KGHDR, CDR2 SFDVKD. Trimming took 6 bases from V and 5 from J; bases not matched to a gene: 12. CDR3 protein: CATSTARDRGRRETQYF. CDR3 DNA: TGTGCCACCAGTACGGCCCGGGACAGGGGGCGCAGGGAGACCCAGTACTTC.

This clonotype showed up many times. The gene calls are TRBV7-3 and TRBJ2-3, with 13 bases that match TRBD2. With 4 bases clipped from V and 7 bases from J, the junction kept 5 bases outside the gene matches. This CDR3 spans 15 amino acids. Germline-derived CDR1 and CDR2 are SGHTA and FQGTGA. For the CDR3, the DNA is TGTGCCAGCAGCTCCCGGACTAGCGGGAGTTATACGCAGTATTTT. It translates to CASSSRTSGSYTQYF.

V is TRBV5-1 and J is TRBJ2-1, with TRBD2 matching 7 bases. With V trimmed by 0 bases and J by 2 bases, 2 bases remained unmatched. CDR3 size: 15 residues. Looked up from germline, CDR1 is SGHRS and CDR2 is YFSETQ. CDR3 DNA: TGCGCCAGCAGCTTGGGGGAGGGAACCTACAATGAGCAGTTCTTC. Residues: CASSLGEGTYNEQFF.

This clonotype has more than one count but fewer than ten. This chain links TRBV27 with TRBJ2-3, with D tentatively TRBD1 (6 bases). Per germline, CDR1 MNHEY and CDR2 SMNVEV (reference sequence). The CDR3 has 14 residues. The V end was cut by 6 bases, the J end by 0 bases, with 10 bases between. The CDR3 bases are TGTGCCAGCAGGATACAGGGAAGCACAGATACGCAGTATTTT. It translates to CASRIQGSTDTQYF.

This clonotype has a count of ten or more. The chain has TRBV7-8 and TRBJ2-3; 7 bases align to TRBD2. Germline CDR1 and CDR2: SGHVS and FQNEAQ. The CDR3 contains 15 residues. With 1 base clipped from V and 4 bases from J, the junction kept 5 bases outside the gene matches. In DNA, the CDR3 is TGTGCCAGCAGCTTAGTTGGCGGGAGCTCAGATACGCAGTATTTT. Encoded protein: CASSLVGGSSDTQYF.

This clonotype was picked up a small number of times. The gene calls are TRBV11-3 and TRBJ2-7; 7 bases match TRBD1. The CDR3 extends over 15 amino acids. J was trimmed by 7 bases and V by 1 base; bases with no gene match: 10. Germline loops: CDR1 SGHNT, CDR2 YENEEA. CDR3 sequence reads: CASSLGDRGLEEQYF. The CDR3 DNA sequence: TGTGCCAGCAGCTTAGGGGACAGAGGCTTGGAGGAGCAGTACTTC.

This clonotype was detected a few times. The chain recombines TRBV10-3 with TRBJ2-5, with 7 bases that match TRBD1. V shed 7 bases and J 2 bases; nucleotides not matched to a gene: 10. This CDR3 region has 15 residues. CDR1 and CDR2 (germline): ENHRY, SYGVKD. CDR3 residues: CAIKGQMGPQETQYF. CDR3 sequence (DNA): TGTGCCATCAAGGGACAGATGGGACCTCAAGAGACCCAGTACTTC.

The CDR3 DNA sequence: TGTGCCAGCAGCTCGGGACTAGCGTGGGATACGCAGTATTTT. Its protein is CASSSGLAWDTQYF. The V call is TRBV7-9, the J call TRBJ2-3, with 10 positions matching TRBD2. Trimming took 4 bases from V and 6 from J; bases not matched to a gene: 4. This CDR3 is 14 amino acids long. Per germline, CDR1 SEHNR and CDR2 FQNEAQ (reference sequence).

V is TRBV7-3 and J is TRBJ1-1; D is undetermined. The V and J ends lost 4 bases and 6 bases respectively, with 12 bases between them. This CDR3 is built from 13 residues. Looked up from germline, CDR1 is SGHTA and CDR2 is FQGTGA. The CDR3 DNA reads as TGTGCCAGCAGCTCTACTGGTGGTTCTGAAGCTTTCTTT. Its protein is CASSSTGGSEAFF.

This clonotype occurred a few times. The chain uses TRBV9 and TRBJ2-1; D is uncertain. V was shortened by 0 bases and J by 2 bases, with 9 bases between the two germline ends. Germline assignment: CDR1 SGDLS and CDR2 YYNGEE. The CDR3 is 15 amino acids. CDR3 sequence reads: CASSVVHSPYNEQFF. The CDR3 DNA sequence: TGTGCCAGCAGCGTAGTTCACAGTCCCTACAATGAGCAGTTCTTC.

The chain is built from TRBV4-2 and TRBJ2-3; 8 bases map to TRBD1. This CDR3 has 15 residues. Germline V CDR1 and CDR2: LGHNA, YNFKEQ. V shed 1 base, J shed 2 bases, and the junction held 2 bases outside the gene matches. The CDR3 sequence is CASSQVDRDTDTQYF. The DNA for the CDR3 is TGTGCCAGCAGCCAAGTGGACAGGGACACAGATACGCAGTATTTT.

This clonotype was counted between two and nine times. This chain connects TRBV12-3 or TRBV12-4 to TRBJ1-4; D is perhaps TRBD1 (5 bases). Trimming pared 2 bases from V and 6 bases from J, leaving 16 bases between. The length of the CDR3 is 16 residues. The DNA for the CDR3 is TGTGCCAGCAGTTTAAGGGGACGGGATAAGGATGAAAAACTGTTTTTT. The encoded protein is CASSLRGRDKDEKLFF.

The rearrangement uses TRBV7-2 and TRBJ2-1; D remains ambiguous. This CDR3 contains 13 residues. Germline CDR1 reads SGHTA; CDR2 reads FQGNSA. Trimming removed 5 bases from V and 4 bases from J, with 9 bases in between. This chain's CDR3 is CASSRPEYNEQFF. As DNA, the CDR3 is TGTGCCAGCAGCCGGCCCGAATACAATGAGCAGTTCTTC. The complete variable domain, with remaining parts taken from reference TRBV7-2 and TRBJ2-1, reads GAGVSQSPSNKVTEKGKDVELRCDPISGHTALYWYRQSLGQGLEFLIYFQGNSAPDKSGLPSDRFSAERTGGSVSTLTIQRTQQEDSAVYLCASSRPEYNEQFFGPGTRLTVL.

This clonotype has a count of ten or more. The DNA of the CDR3 is TGTGCCAGCAGCCCTAGCGGGAGGAACAATGAGCAGTTCTTC. It is translated as CASSPSGRNNEQFF. This chain connects TRBV6-6 to TRBJ2-1; 11 bases map to TRBD2. Germline CDR1 MNHNY, CDR2 SVGAGI (reference sequence). J was trimmed by 5 bases and V by 6 bases; bases with no gene match: 3. The CDR3 has 14 amino acids.

The chain recombines TRBV6-5 with TRBJ2-1; weak D call: TRBD2 (6 bases). The CDR3 length is 17 residues. V dropped 2 bases and J dropped 3 bases, with 17 bases sitting between them. Germline V CDR1 and CDR2: MNHEY, SVGAGI. CDR3 in amino acids: CASSYKRDSLYYNEQFF. CDR3 DNA sequence: TGTGCCAGCAGTTACAAAAGGGACTCCCTTTACTACAATGAGCAGTTCTTC.

This clonotype was seen a handful of times. This chain connects TRBV12-3 or TRBV12-4 to TRBJ1-5; D not certain. The CDR3 has 13 residues. The V and J ends lost 5 bases and 5 bases respectively, with 10 bases between them. This CDR3 is CASSPPGYQPQHF. CDR3 DNA: TGTGCCAGCAGTCCGCCGGGGTATCAGCCCCAGCATTTT.

Ten or more counts support this clonotype. The rearrangement links TRBV12-3 or TRBV12-4 to TRBJ1-2; perhaps TRBD1 as D (5 bases). CDR3 size: 17 residues. Between the trimmed V and J ends, which lost 5 bases and 3 bases, there was a span of 22 bases. The CDR3 loop reads CASSPRDASYSYYGYTF. Here the CDR3 DNA reads TGTGCCAGCAGTCCCCGGGACGCATCATACTCATACTATGGCTACACCTTC.